Shown below are 16 T cell receptor beta chains from a single sample sequenced in a study of spatial heterogeneity in lung cancer. The sample's time point: sample taken at primary tumor resection. Unsorted whole RNA of tumor, nontumor lung or frozen PBMC was sequenced. TCRdb itself ran the 5' RACE reads through MiXCR, one entry per CDR3 protein. The sample contains around 13,000 distinct CDR3 sequences, about 5.1% of which appear only once. Sample: lung tumor tissue, taken at surgery. The receptors here all came from a human donor with early-stage non-small cell lung cancer.

This clonotype came up many times. This beta chain is off target for a library built for alpha chains, so its abundance means little. The rearrangement uses TRBV7-2 and TRBJ2-2, with D perhaps TRBD2 (6 bases). Trimming removed 4 bases at V and 1 base at J, with 13 bases between. Looked up from germline, CDR1 is SGHTA and CDR2 is FQGNSA. This CDR3 contains 16 residues. CDR3 nucleotides: TGTGCCAGCAGCTCGAATGGGGGAGGGAACACCGGGGAGCTGTTTTTT. Its translation is CASSSNGGGNTGELFF.

The table lists this clonotype with many counts. Found in a library prepared for alpha chains, this beta chain is an off-target read, and its abundance has little meaning. V is TRBV7-9 and J is TRBJ2-2; a possible D gene is TRBD2 (6 bases). The CDR3 length is 15 residues. V lost 2 bases, J lost 6 bases, and 13 bases lay in between. CDR1 SEHNR and CDR2 FQNEAQ come from the germline V gene (reference sequence). The CDR3 bases are TGTGCCAGCAGCTTAAGGCCAGGGAGGTCCGGGGAGCTGTTTTTT. Translation: CASSLRPGRSGELFF.

This clonotype has at least ten counts. Because the library targeted alpha chains, this beta chain is an off-target read whose size means little. This chain connects TRBV5-1 to TRBJ2-3; 10 bases map to TRBD2. In germline, CDR1 is SGHRS, CDR2 YFSETQ. The CDR3 extends over 17 amino acids. After removal of 4 bases from V and 5 bases from J, the junction contained 13 bases not matched to a gene. CDR3 sequence: CASSQGLLAGGEDTQYF. The CDR3 coding sequence is TGCGCCAGCAGCCAGGGCCTCTTAGCGGGGGGTGAAGATACGCAGTATTTT.

Many counts were recorded for this clonotype. This beta chain lies outside the target of a library built for alpha chains; its clone size means little. The CDR3 DNA reads TGCAGTGCTAGCGAACATGGCACCGGGGAGCTGTTTTTT. It translates to CSASEHGTGELFF. J is TRBJ2-2 and V is TRBV20-1, with unresolved D. V gave up 3 bases and J gave up 4 bases, with 9 bases separating them. The CDR3 covers 13 residues. Germline CDR1 reads DFQATT; CDR2 reads SNEGSKA (reference sequence).

This clonotype was detected ten times or more. Being off target in a library aimed at alpha chains, this beta chain has a size of little meaning. The chain uses TRBV4-2 and TRBJ2-1, with 11 bases matching TRBD2. The V gene end was trimmed by 0 bases and the J gene end by 8 bases; junction bases not matched to a gene: 6. CDR1 and CDR2 from the germline V gene are LGHNA and YNFKEQ. The length of the CDR3 is 16 residues. The CDR3, as DNA: TGTGCCAGCAGCCAAGATGGAATAGCGGGGGGGTATGAGCAGTTCTTC. This codes for CASSQDGIAGGYEQFF.

By share, this clonotype counts as medium-sized (0.01 to 0.1%). This beta chain came through as a stray read in a library set up for alpha chains, and its size says little. This sequence joins TRBV7-2 and TRBJ2-1; 12 bases fit TRBD2. Germline V gene sequence: CDR1 SGHTA, CDR2 FQGNSA. The CDR3 runs to 16 residues. V lost 3 bases, J lost 4 bases, and 4 bases stayed unmatched. Here the CDR3 reads CASSFWTSGEYNEQFF. As DNA, the CDR3 is TGTGCCAGCAGCTTCTGGACTAGCGGGGAATACAATGAGCAGTTCTTC.

This clonotype appeared many times. This beta chain is a stray sequence in a library constructed for alpha chains; its clone size is not meaningful. The chain uses TRBV7-9 and TRBJ2-1, with D perhaps being TRBD1 or TRBD2 (5 bases each). V was clipped by 8 bases and J by 8 bases, with 19 bases between them. This CDR3 is 14 amino acids long. CDR1 is SEHNR, CDR2 FQNEAQ, per germline (reference sequence). The CDR3, as DNA: TGTGCCAGCGTGAGGGACCAAGCTACCGATGAGCAGTTCTTC. The encoded protein is CASVRDQATDEQFF.

This clonotype was detected ten times or more. Being off target in a library aimed at alpha chains, this beta chain has a size of little meaning. The V gene is TRBV20-1, the J gene TRBJ1-1; D unclear. The CDR3 is 14 amino acids. The germline CDR1 and CDR2 sequences are DFQATT and SNEGSKA (reference sequence). The V gene lost 0 bases and the J gene lost 10 bases, with 18 bases spanning the gap. The CDR3 sequence: CSARDHGSKEVAFF. CDR3 coding DNA: TGCAGTGCTAGAGATCACGGCAGCAAGGAGGTAGCTTTCTTT.

This clonotype has at least ten counts. This beta chain was picked up by a library intended for alpha chains and is off target, so its count carries little meaning. CDR3 protein: CASKGQLLNTEAFF. CDR3 in DNA: TGTGCCAGTAAGGGACAGCTACTGAACACTGAAGCTTTCTTT. V is TRBV12-3 or TRBV12-4 and J is TRBJ1-1, with 7 bases lining up with TRBD1. This CDR3 is built from 14 residues. V lost 9 bases and J lost 0; bases outside the gene matches: 7.

This clonotype was detected ten times or more. Since it is a stray read in a library aimed at alpha chains, this beta chain has a size that is not meaningful. The chain couples TRBV5-1 to TRBJ1-2; TRBD1 is a possible D gene (6 bases). CDR3 length equals 13 residues. V was cut by 4 bases and J by 4 bases, with 11 bases left in between. Germline lookup yields CDR1 SGHRS and CDR2 YFSETQ. CDR3 nucleotides: TGCGCCAGCAGCGTACAGGGTGTCTATGGCTACACCTTC. As protein: CASSVQGVYGYTF. Full variable domain (missing parts from reference TRBV5-1 and TRBJ1-2): KAGVTQTPRYLIKTRGQQVTLSCSPISGHRSVSWYQQTPGQGLQFLFEYFSETQRNKGNFPGRFSGRQFSNSRSEMNVSTLELGDSALYLCASSVQGVYGYTFGSGTRLTVV.

This clonotype was picked up many times. This beta chain turned up in a library designed for alpha chains; as an off-target read, its abundance says little. The chain recombines TRBV20-1 with TRBJ1-4; no definite D call. CDR1 DFQATT and CDR2 SNEGSKA come from the germline V gene (reference sequence). Between the trimmed V and J ends, which lost 0 bases and 1 base, there was a span of 9 bases. There are 15 residues in the CDR3. The CDR3 sequence: CSARDQRVTNEKLFF. The DNA for the CDR3 is TGCAGTGCTAGAGATCAAAGAGTAACTAATGAAAAACTGTTTTTT.

This clonotype was observed a few times. The library was designed around alpha chains, so this beta chain is a stray read whose abundance carries little weight. V is TRBV6-6 and J is TRBJ1-6; tentative D call: TRBD1 (5 bases). V lost 0 bases and J lost 10, with 22 bases in between. Per the germline V gene, CDR1 is MNHNY and CDR2 is SVGAGI (reference sequence). The CDR3 consists of 18 residues. CDR3 coding DNA: TGTGCCAGCAGTTACTCGAGCATTAGTGGGGGTCTTAGGTCACCCCTCCACTTT. It is translated as CASSYSSISGGLRSPLHF.

In this sample, this clonotype turned up many times. The library was prepared for alpha chains; this beta chain is a stray read, so its frequency means little. V and J are TRBV7-9 and TRBJ2-1, with TRBD1 matching 9 bases. The CDR3 runs 15 residues. CDR1 is SEHNR and CDR2 is FQNEAQ in the germline V gene (reference sequence). J lost 4 bases, V lost 4 bases, and 5 bases had no gene match. The CDR3: CASSSGTGIYNEQFF. The CDR3 bases are TGTGCCAGCAGCTCGGGGACAGGGATATACAATGAGCAGTTCTTC.

This clonotype occurred many times. This beta chain represents an off-target read in a library built for alpha chains; its size is of limited meaning. The chain carries TRBV15 and TRBJ2-5; unclear D gene. The CDR3 sequence is 15 residues long. The V gene's germline CDR1 is LNHNV and CDR2 YYDKDF (reference sequence). The V and J ends lost 1 base and 2 bases respectively, with 11 bases between them. CDR3 nucleotides: TGTGCCACCAGCAGAGCCCCCCCCTTACAAGAGACCCAGTACTTC. Translating gives CATSRAPPLQETQYF. The complete variable domain, with remaining parts taken from reference TRBV15 and TRBJ2-5, reads DAMVIQNPRYQVTQFGKPVTLSCSQTLNHNVMYWYQQKSSQAPKLLFHYYDKDFNNEADTPDNFQSRRPNTSFCFLDIRSPGLGDTAMYLCATSRAPPLQETQYFGPGTRLLVL.

This clonotype was seen many times. This beta chain is a stray read from a library made for alpha chains; its abundance is not meaningful. The chain combines TRBV4-3 with TRBJ1-6; 7 nucleotides match TRBD1. The V segment lost 1 base and the J segment 6 bases; nucleotides outside the gene matches: 6. The length of the CDR3 is 16 residues. Germline values: CDR1 LGHNA, CDR2 YSLEER. This chain's CDR3 is CASSQGQGFFNSPLHF. CDR3 DNA sequence: TGCGCCAGCAGCCAAGGACAGGGTTTTTTTAATTCACCCCTCCACTTT.

Ten or more counts support this clonotype. Because the library targeted alpha chains, this beta chain is an off-target read whose size means little. This chain connects TRBV15 to TRBJ2-3; no clear D. This CDR3 comprises 13 residues. Germline CDR1 LNHNV, CDR2 YYDKDF (reference sequence). The V end lost 0 bases, the J end lost 3 bases, and 4 bases lay between the germline ends. CDR3 sequence reads: CATSRDETDTQYF. DNA for the CDR3: TGTGCCACCAGCAGAGACGAGACAGATACGCAGTATTTT.